This T cell receptor beta chain was found in a study of cytomegalovirus exposure and HLA in healthy donors. About the research overall: A subsequent analysis stated that the 95 to 150 validation repertoires were run on the same platform as the roughly 670 first-cohort repertoires.

Germline V CDR1 and CDR2: MNHEY, SVGAGI. V was cut by 5 bases and J by 4 bases, with 8 bases left in between. The CDR3 runs to 12 residues. Study findings and constraints: First-cohort TCR clusters were later found to tend to co-occur in the roughly 130 validation repertoires. A few of the chains that were CMV-associated were confirmed in vitro to be specific for CMV antigens. High sensitivity and specificity were reportedly achieved when the classifier diagnosed cytomegalovirus status.

Some clones are missing from TCRdb's copy, which holds only in-frame ones; the method was immunoSEQ multiplex PCR. The profile shows about 160,000 clones, roughly 96% of them singletons. As to this clone: Its antigen is unidentified.

The clonotype was recovered from a woman under 30 in good health and CMV-seronegative. Sequences were obtained from PBMCs. The V call is TRBV6-5, the J call TRBJ1-2; D is perhaps TRBD1 (5 bases). CDR3 nucleotide sequence: TGTGCCAGCAGTATCGACAGCTATGGCTACACCTTC. Translated: CASSIDSYGYTF.